The rows below give T cell receptor beta chains drawn from one sample of a study of T cells after somatic rescue of genetic block. The data were produced by immunoSEQ multiplex PCR, yet TCRdb's version contains in-frame clones alone and is incomplete. Here the sample spans roughly 65,000 clones, about nine tenths being singletons. The sample consisted of peripheral blood mononuclear cells (PBMCs). Receptors were obtained from a man aged 40-49 years. Both conserved end residues are part of each CDR3. The D gene is left open where the match is weak. Rows may omit the clone size; those that give it use once, few, many or a size class.

size: once; J: TRBJ2-7; V: TRBV28; D: TRBD1; CDR3: CASSPDRDEQYF; DNA: TGTGCCAGCAGTCCTGACAGGGACGAGCAGTACTTC
size: .; J: TRBJ2-3; V: TRBV6-5; D: TRBD2; CDR3: CASSYLGLADIDTQYF; DNA: TGTGCCAGCAGTTACCTGGGACTAGCGGATATAGATACGCAGTATTTT
size: .; J: TRBJ1-5; V: TRBV7-2; D: TRBD1; CDR3: CASSQLTGANQPQHF; DNA: TGTGCCAGCAGCCAATTGACAGGGGCGAATCAGCCCCAGCATTTT
size: .; J: TRBJ2-2; V: TRBV10-1; D: .; CDR3: CASSESDTGELFF; DNA: TGCGCCAGCAGTGAGTCTGACACCGGGGAGCTGTTTTTT
size: .; J: TRBJ2-2; V: TRBV10-3; D: TRBD2; CDR3: CAISENSGSGTGELFF; DNA: TGTGCCATCAGTGAGAATAGCGGGAGTGGTACCGGGGAGCTGTTTTTT
size: .; J: TRBJ2-1; V: TRBV7-3; D: .; CDR3: CASSVSRGSYNEQFF; DNA: TGTGCCAGCAGCGTTAGCCGGGGGTCGTACAATGAGCAGTTCTTC
size: .; J: TRBJ2-7; V: TRBV7-6; D: .; CDR3: CASSPGGEGRYEQYF; DNA: TGTGCCAGCAGCCCAGGGGGGGAGGGCCGGTACGAGCAGTACTTC
size: .; J: TRBJ2-6; V: TRBV4-3; D: .; CDR3: CASSQGAISGANVLTF; DNA: TGCGCCAGCAGCCAAGGGGCGATCTCTGGGGCCAACGTCCTGACTTTC
size: .; J: TRBJ2-6; V: TRBV9; D: .; CDR3: CASSVGVFSGANVLTF; DNA: TGTGCCAGCAGCGTCGGGGTATTCTCTGGGGCCAACGTCCTGACTTTC
size: .; J: TRBJ1-5; V: TRBV5-1; D: .; CDR3: CASSISSGGNQPQHF; DNA: TGCGCCAGCAGCATTAGTTCAGGTGGCAATCAGCCCCAGCATTTT
size: .; J: TRBJ2-4; V: TRBV5-1; D: .; CDR3: CASSLTGGPAKNIQYF; DNA: TGCGCCAGCAGCTTGACCGGGGGCCCGGCCAAAAACATTCAGTACTTC
size: .; J: TRBJ1-1; V: TRBV2; D: .; CDR3: CASTRGIGSEAFF; DNA: TGTGCCAGCACCCGCGGGATAGGTTCGGAAGCTTTCTTT
size: .; J: TRBJ1-3; V: TRBV6-6; D: TRBD1; CDR3: CASSPARGQGNTIYF; DNA: TGTGCCAGCAGCCCCGCCAGGGGGCAAGGAAACACCATATATTTT
size: few; J: TRBJ1-5; V: TRBV2; D: TRBD1; CDR3: CASSAGQHSNQPQHF; DNA: TGTGCCAGCAGTGCGGGACAGCATAGCAATCAGCCCCAGCATTTT
size: .; J: TRBJ1-1; V: TRBV11-3; D: TRBD1; CDR3: CASSVTRQGWTEAFF; DNA: TGTGCCAGCAGCGTGACCCGACAGGGGTGGACTGAAGCTTTCTTT
size: once; J: TRBJ2-1; V: TRBV7-9; D: TRBD2; CDR3: CASSPQASGTHNEQFF; DNA: TGTGCCAGCAGCCCCCAGGCTAGCGGGACCCACAATGAGCAGTTCTTC
size: .; J: TRBJ1-1; V: TRBV2; D: .; CDR3: CASRSPDTPEAFF; DNA: TGTGCCAGCAGGAGTCCAGACACCCCTGAAGCTTTCTTT
size: .; J: TRBJ2-5; V: TRBV28; D: .; CDR3: CASSLRAWETQYF; DNA: TGTGCCAGCAGTTTACGAGCTTGGGAGACCCAGTACTTC
size: .; J: TRBJ2-7; V: TRBV4-2; D: TRBD2; CDR3: CASSLHLSGTEYEQYF; DNA: TGTGCCAGCAGCCTCCACCTTAGCGGGACTGAATACGAGCAGTACTTC
size: .; J: TRBJ1-2; V: TRBV10-2; D: .; CDR3: CASSESNRANYGYTF; DNA: TGCGCCAGCAGTGAGTCGAATCGGGCTAACTATGGCTACACCTTC
size: .; J: TRBJ2-5; V: TRBV18; D: .; CDR3: CASSPGGATQYF; DNA: TGTGCCAGCTCACCGGGGGGGGCGACCCAGTACTTC
size: .; J: TRBJ2-1; V: TRBV5-5; D: TRBD1; CDR3: CASSFNRGSYNEQFF; DNA: TGTGCCAGCAGCTTTAACAGGGGGTCCTACAATGAGCAGTTCTTC
size: .; J: TRBJ2-3; V: TRBV5-6; D: .; CDR3: CASSLELAGSDTQYF; DNA: TGTGCCAGCAGCTTGGAACTAGCTGGCTCAGATACGCAGTATTTT
size: .; J: TRBJ2-2; V: TRBV19; D: .; CDR3: CASRGPSAGELFF; DNA: TGTGCCAGTAGGGGTCCGAGTGCTGGGGAGCTGTTTTTT
size: .; J: TRBJ2-3; V: TRBV5-1; D: .; CDR3: CASSFPDGASDTQYF; DNA: TGCGCCAGCAGCTTTCCGGACGGAGCATCAGATACGCAGTATTTT
size: .; J: TRBJ1-2; V: TRBV6-1; D: .; CDR3: CASSEGDGYTF; DNA: TGTGCCAGCAGTGAAGGCGATGGCTACACCTTC
size: once; J: TRBJ1-1; V: TRBV5-8; D: TRBD1; CDR3: CASSLRQGGMNTEAFF; DNA: TGTGCCAGCAGCTTAAGACAGGGGGGAATGAACACTGAAGCTTTCTTT
size: .; J: TRBJ1-5; V: TRBV28; D: TRBD1; CDR3: CASSQGQSNQPQHF; DNA: TGTGCCAGCAGCCAGGGACAGAGCAATCAGCCCCAGCATTTT
size: .; J: TRBJ1-2; V: TRBV5-8; D: .; CDR3: CASSLRAGGFGYTF; DNA: TGTGCCAGCAGCTTGAGGGCTGGGGGGTTTGGCTACACCTTC
size: .; J: TRBJ2-2; V: TRBV2; D: .; CDR3: CASSDRLPGGSGELFF; DNA: TGTGCCAGCAGTGATAGGCTACCAGGTGGTTCCGGGGAGCTGTTTTTT
size: .; J: TRBJ1-5; V: TRBV7-9; D: TRBD1; CDR3: CASSPGGRPQHF; DNA: TGTGCCAGCAGCCCAGGGGGCAGGCCCCAGCATTTT
size: .; J: TRBJ2-2; V: TRBV28; D: .; CDR3: CASSMSNTGELFF; DNA: TGTGCCAGCAGTATGTCGAACACCGGGGAGCTGTTTTTT
size: .; J: TRBJ2-2; V: TRBV2; D: TRBD2; CDR3: CASSASGGAGGELFF; DNA: TGTGCCAGCAGTGCTAGCGGGGGGGCAGGCGGGGAGCTGTTTTTT
size: .; J: TRBJ2-4; V: TRBV6-5; D: .; CDR3: CASRPLLAGKNIQYF; DNA: TGTGCCAGCCGTCCCCTACTGGCAGGGAAAAACATTCAGTACTTC
size: .; J: TRBJ1-5; V: TRBV28; D: .; CDR3: CASSPRTTGNNQPQHF; DNA: TGTGCCAGCAGTCCACGGACAACAGGAAACAATCAGCCCCAGCATTTT
size: .; J: TRBJ2-5; V: TRBV5-4; D: .; CDR3: CASSLEETQYF; DNA: TGTGCCAGCAGCCTAGAAGAGACCCAGTACTTC
size: .; J: TRBJ1-3; V: TRBV19; D: .; CDR3: CASSIGTRSGNTIYF; DNA: TGTGCCAGTAGTATAGGAACACGCTCTGGAAACACCATATATTTT
size: .; J: TRBJ1-1; V: TRBV19; D: .; CDR3: CASSIGGYTEAFF; DNA: TGTGCCAGTAGTATAGGTGGCTACACTGAAGCTTTCTTT
size: .; J: TRBJ2-7; V: TRBV19; D: TRBD1; CDR3: CASSTGLDNRGYEQYF; DNA: TGTGCCAGTAGTACCGGCCTCGACAACAGGGGCTACGAGCAGTACTTC
size: .; J: TRBJ2-7; V: TRBV4-3; D: .; CDR3: CASSQVQGEQYF; DNA: TGCGCCAGCAGCCAAGTCCAGGGCGAGCAGTACTTC
size: once; J: TRBJ1-1; V: TRBV7-2; D: TRBD1; CDR3: CASSPNGQGTEAFF; DNA: TGTGCCAGCAGCCCTAATGGACAGGGGACTGAAGCTTTCTTT